These 9 T cell receptor beta chains originate from one sample sequenced in a study of CD8+ T cells in alopecia areata. RNA, once extracted, was reverse transcribed into cDNA for use as the sequencing template. TCRdb's copy holds only in-frame clones and misses some; the assay was immunoSEQ multiplex PCR. Among fewer than 250,000 clones listed, over 60% were seen once. Treatment defined: oral pan-JAK inhibitor, 5-10 mg twice daily. Sequences were derived from CD4+ T cells sorted from blood, sampled at week 4, from a patient treated with tofacitinib. Receptor source: a human donor with alopecia areata.

The CDR3 nucleotides are TGTGCCATCAGTGAACCTAGCGGGTCCACAGATACGCAGTATTTT. This sequence encodes CAISEPSGSTDTQYF. The chain combines TRBV10-3 with TRBJ2-3; 8 bases are shared with TRBD2. Germline CDR1 is ENHRY and CDR2 is SYGVKD. The CDR3 covers 15 residues. The trim removed 3 bases at V and 2 bases at J, leaving 4 bases unmatched.

V usage is TRBV9 and J usage is TRBJ1-1; weak D call: TRBD1 (6 bases). Germline V lookup: CDR1 SGDLS, CDR2 YYNGEE. Trimming pared 4 bases from V and 4 bases from J, leaving 20 bases between. This CDR3 is built from 16 residues. The CDR3 nucleotides are TGTGCCAGCAGCTCGGGGGGCGTTCCTCCGGGCACTGAAGCTTTCTTT. It encodes CASSSGGVPPGTEAFF.

The chain has TRBV29-1 and TRBJ2-5; the D is unclear. From germline, CDR1 is SQVTM and CDR2 ANQGSEA. The length of the CDR3 is 16 residues. V gave up 0 bases and J gave up 1 base, with 15 bases separating them. The CDR3 DNA sequence: TGCAGCGTTGAAGATCTTCAAGGGCAGGTCCAAGAGACCCAGTACTTC. Encoded protein: CSVEDLQGQVQETQYF.

The J gene is TRBJ2-6, the V gene TRBV9; D is perhaps TRBD2 (7 bases). In germline, CDR1 is SGDLS, CDR2 YYNGEE. Between the trimmed V and J ends, which lost 0 bases and 0 bases, there was a span of 16 bases. This CDR3 spans 19 amino acids. The CDR3 loop is CASSVGEGELPSGANVLTF. In DNA, the CDR3 is TGTGCCAGCAGCGTAGGGGAGGGGGAACTTCCCTCTGGGGCCAACGTCCTGACTTTC.

This clone was counted only a few times. This chain links TRBV18 with TRBJ2-5, with 8 bases identical to TRBD1. Germline V lookup: CDR1 KGHSH, CDR2 LQKENI. V shed 3 bases, J shed 5 bases, and the junction held 8 bases outside the gene matches. This CDR3 is built from 15 residues. The CDR3 sequence is CASSPRTGLGETQYF. Here the CDR3 DNA reads TGTGCCAGCTCACCGCGGACAGGGTTAGGGGAGACCCAGTACTTC.

The rearrangement uses TRBV6-6 and TRBJ1-2; D may be TRBD1 (6 bases). Trimming took 5 bases from V and 2 from J, leaving 15 bases between them. The length of the CDR3 is 15 residues. Germline V gives CDR1 MNHNY, CDR2 SVGAGI (reference sequence). DNA of the CDR3: TGTGCCAGCAGTCGCATAGGAACAGGGAACTATGGCTACACCTTC. Encoded protein: CASSRIGTGNYGYTF.

This rearrangement joins TRBV9 to TRBJ2-7; maybe TRBD2 (7 bases). V was shortened by 0 bases and J by 3 bases, with 16 bases between the two germline ends. In germline, CDR1 is SGDLS, CDR2 YYNGEE. The CDR3 extends over 16 amino acids. In DNA form, the CDR3 reads TGTGCCAGCAGCGTAGCCGCCTCGGGGGGCCACTACGAGCAGTACTTC. It codes for CASSVAASGGHYEQYF.

The rearrangement links TRBV7-2 to TRBJ2-7; perhaps TRBD2 as D (6 bases). Trimming took off 4 bases at V and 2 bases at J, with 15 bases between the two ends. This CDR3 has 15 amino acids. Germline CDR1 is SGHTA and CDR2 is FQGNSA. The CDR3 sequence is CASSSGTGDAYEQYF. The CDR3 nucleotides are TGTGCCAGCAGCTCTGGGACGGGGGACGCCTACGAGCAGTACTTC. The whole variable domain, filled in from reference TRBV7-2 and TRBJ2-7, reads GAGVSQSPSNKVTEKGKDVELRCDPISGHTALYWYRQSLGQGLEFLIYFQGNSAPDKSGLPSDRFSAERTGGSVSTLTIQRTQQEDSAVYLCASSSGTGDAYEQYFGPGTRLTVT.

In its sample, this clone was seen a few times. The chain links TRBV29-1 to TRBJ2-3; perhaps D is TRBD1 or TRBD2 (5 bases each). Germline loops: CDR1 SQVTM, CDR2 ANQGSEA. Trimming stripped 3 bases from V and 0 bases from J, with 10 bases between. The CDR3 spans 14 residues. The CDR3 is CSVDDRDSTDTQYF. For the CDR3, the DNA is TGCAGCGTTGACGACCGGGACAGCACAGATACGCAGTATTTT.